Following are 19 T cell receptor beta chains from one sample sequenced in a study of beta chain features in type 1 diabetes. The investigators reverse transcribed all of the isolated RNA, so they sequenced expressed TCRB transcripts. Produced via immunoSEQ multiplex PCR; TCRdb's table is partial and in-frame only. The table shows about 350,000 clones, with less than 20% occurring only once. The specimen was naive CD4+ T cells from blood. Receptors were obtained from a woman under 30 in good health.

For this clone: The sample contains more than one DNA sequence encoding this CDR3. This chain links TRBV5-1 with TRBJ2-7; TRBD1 matches at 11 bases. V was clipped by 4 bases and J by 4 bases; unmatched bases: 4. This CDR3 spans 14 amino acids. Germline V lookup: CDR1 SGHRS, CDR2 YFSETQ. The CDR3 region is CASSPGQGAYEQYF. In DNA form, the CDR3 reads TGCGCCAGCAGCCCCGGACAGGGGGCTTACGAGCAGTACTTC.

V gene TRBV19 combines with J gene TRBJ2-5; TRBD2 might be the D (5 bases). V was pared by 2 bases and J by 1 base, with 8 bases between. Germline V gene lookup returns CDR1 LNHDA and CDR2 SQIVND (reference sequence). The CDR3 is made up of 14 amino acids. The CDR3 is CASSILGVQETQYF. In DNA form, the CDR3 reads TGTGCCAGTAGTATATTGGGAGTCCAAGAGACCCAGTACTTC.

This clone came up a few times. The J gene is TRBJ2-3, the V gene TRBV5-1; 9 nucleotides match TRBD2. V was clipped by 4 bases and J by 5 bases; unmatched bases: 8. This CDR3 has 15 amino acids. Germline values: CDR1 SGHRS, CDR2 YFSETQ. The CDR3 sequence: CASSRGGRGGDTQYF. The CDR3 DNA reads TGCGCCAGCAGCCGCGGCGGGAGGGGCGGAGATACGCAGTATTTT.

This clone showed up just a few times. CDR3 amino acids: CASSTGQPSYNSPLHF. CDR3 DNA sequence: TGTGCCAGCAGCACTGGACAGCCCTCCTATAATTCACCCCTCCACTTT. This chain joins TRBV2 and TRBJ1-6; possibly TRBD1 for D (6 bases). CDR1 is SNHLY, CDR2 FYNNEI, per germline. This CDR3 has 16 amino acids. Trimming took off 6 bases at V and 0 bases at J, with 12 bases between the two ends.

This clone was seen a handful of times. The J gene is TRBJ1-1, the V gene TRBV18, with 8 bases aligning to TRBD1. V gave up 5 bases and J gave up 0 bases; unmatched junction bases: 5. CDR1 is KGHSH, CDR2 LQKENI, per germline. This CDR3 has 15 amino acids. CDR3 amino acids: CASSSRTGMNTEAFF. The CDR3 DNA reads as TGTGCCAGCTCATCGAGGACAGGGATGAACACTGAAGCTTTCTTT.

The chain uses TRBV27 and TRBJ2-5, with 8 nucleotides matching TRBD1. The CDR3 runs 14 residues. Germline CDR1 is MNHEY and CDR2 is SMNVEV (reference sequence). V lost 7 bases and J lost 2; bases outside the gene matches: 6. DNA of the CDR3: TGTGCCAGCATTGCGACAGGGGCTCAAGAGACCCAGTACTTC. Its translation: CASIATGAQETQYF.

This clone has a handful of counts. In DNA form, the CDR3 reads TGCAGCGTTGATAGGGGGGGAAGAGCTTTCTTT. Its translation is CSVDRGGRAFF. The chain combines TRBV29-1 with TRBJ1-1; possibly TRBD1 for D (6 bases). Germline CDR1 SQVTM, CDR2 ANQGSEA. The CDR3 sequence is 11 residues long. The V and J ends lost 3 bases and 10 bases respectively, with 12 bases between them.

This clone is a singleton in its sample. Here the CDR3 DNA reads TGCGCCAGCAGCTCTTCCGGACAAGCGCGAGACAATGAGCAGTTCTTC. Residues: CASSSSGQARDNEQFF. This chain connects TRBV5-1 to TRBJ2-1, with D possibly matching TRBD1 (5 bases). The CDR3 is 16 residues long. The germline V gene encodes CDR1 SGHRS and CDR2 YFSETQ. Trimming took off 3 bases at V and 5 bases at J, with 18 bases between the two ends.

This clone appeared a few times. This specimen includes other DNA sequences encoding the same CDR3. This sequence joins TRBV9 and TRBJ2-5; D is undetermined. This CDR3 is 14 amino acids long. The germline CDR1 and CDR2 sequences are SGDLS and YYNGEE. Trimming pared 0 bases from V and 0 bases from J, leaving 6 bases between. The CDR3: CASSVAGYQETQYF. CDR3 DNA: TGTGCCAGCAGCGTAGCCGGGTACCAAGAGACCCAGTACTTC.

V gene TRBV7-3 combines with J gene TRBJ2-2; 12 nucleotides line up with TRBD2. V lost 4 bases to trimming and J lost 6 bases; unmatched junction nucleotides: 6. Germline V gene data show CDR1 as SGHTA and CDR2 as FQGTGA. This CDR3 has 16 amino acids. The DNA of the CDR3 is TGTGCCAGCAGCTCCTCTAGCGGGGGGGCTTCCGGGGAGCTGTTTTTT. It yields the protein CASSSSSGGASGELFF.

J is TRBJ2-7 and V is TRBV30; 7 positions agree with TRBD1. The CDR3 extends over 14 amino acids. V shed 3 bases, J shed 3 bases, and the junction held 8 bases outside the gene matches. Germline CDR1 and CDR2: GTSNPN and SVGIG (reference sequence). In DNA form, the CDR3 reads TGTGCCTGGAGGACAGGGTCGCATATCTACGAGCAGTACTTC. This sequence encodes CAWRTGSHIYEQYF.

This clone has a handful of counts. This rearrangement joins TRBV9 to TRBJ2-1, with a possible D match to TRBD2 (5 bases). V was shortened by 0 bases and J by 2 bases, with 18 bases between the two germline ends. Per the germline V gene, CDR1 is SGDLS and CDR2 is YYNGEE. The CDR3 runs to 18 residues. The CDR3 DNA is TGTGCCAGCAGCGTAGACCCAGACCCAGGAGCGGCCTACAATGAGCAGTTCTTC. Amino acid sequence: CASSVDPDPGAAYNEQFF.

A few counts support this clone. The chain links TRBV5-4 to TRBJ2-3, with TRBD2 identical over 8 bases. The CDR3 spans 17 residues. The V and J ends lost 1 base and 0 bases, in that order; junction bases with no gene match: 7. The germline gives CDR1 SGHNT, CDR2 YYREEE (reference sequence). The CDR3 DNA sequence: TGTGCCAGCAGCTTGTTCGCGACTAGCGTGAGCACAGATACGCAGTATTTT. Protein product: CASSLFATSVSTDTQYF.

The J gene is TRBJ2-5, the V gene TRBV9; no reliable D call. Trimming removed 4 bases from V and 2 bases from J, with 12 bases in between. CDR3 size: 14 residues. Looked up from germline, CDR1 is SGDLS and CDR2 is YYNGEE. The CDR3 region has the DNA TGTGCCAGCAGCCCCCGACACTCTCAAGAGACCCAGTACTTC. As protein: CASSPRHSQETQYF.

This clone was counted between two and nine times. V usage is TRBV30 and J usage is TRBJ2-7, with D maybe TRBD2 (6 bases). Germline assignment: CDR1 GTSNPN and CDR2 SVGIG (reference sequence). The CDR3 runs to 14 residues. V was cut by 2 bases and J by 8 bases, with 19 bases left in between. CDR3 in amino acids: CAWSKGLGAKQQYF. DNA for the CDR3: TGTGCCTGGAGTAAGGGACTGGGCGCTAAACAGCAGTACTTC.

The CDR3 reads CASSVDQGARGNTIYF. CDR3 nucleotides: TGTGCCAGCAGCGTAGATCAGGGGGCTCGTGGAAACACCATATATTTT. J is TRBJ1-3 and V is TRBV9, with TRBD1 identical over 8 bases. V was clipped by 0 bases and J by 3 bases; unmatched bases: 5. Germline V CDR1 and CDR2: SGDLS, YYNGEE. This CDR3 is 16 amino acids long.

In its sample, this clone was seen a few times. The rearrangement uses TRBV5-1 and TRBJ2-3; D perhaps matches TRBD1 (6 bases). The CDR3 loop spans 15 amino acids. V was cut by 4 bases and J by 0 bases, with 12 bases left in between. Per the germline V gene, CDR1 is SGHRS and CDR2 is YFSETQ. The CDR3 protein is CASSRQAISTDTQYF. CDR3 nucleotide sequence: TGCGCCAGCAGCAGACAGGCCATCAGCACAGATACGCAGTATTTT.

This clone was observed a few times. The CDR3 reads CASSPSMDSFFEAFF. The CDR3 nucleotides are TGTGCCAGCTCACCAAGTATGGACAGCTTCTTTGAAGCTTTCTTT. The chain uses TRBV18 and TRBJ1-1; D may be TRBD1 (6 bases). The germline V gene encodes CDR1 KGHSH and CDR2 LQKENI. The CDR3 sequence is 15 residues long. V dropped 2 bases and J dropped 7 bases, with 17 bases sitting between them.

This sequence joins TRBV7-9 and TRBJ1-5; perhaps TRBD1 as D (5 bases). In germline, CDR1 is SEHNR, CDR2 FQNEAQ (reference sequence). V lost 1 base and J 9 bases, leaving 10 bases between the germline ends. The CDR3 length is 13 residues. CDR3 region: CASSLDSGGPQHF. Written as DNA, the CDR3 is TGTGCCAGCAGCTTAGATTCGGGGGGGCCCCAGCATTTT. Using reference TRBV7-9 and TRBJ1-5 for the parts outside the CDR3, the full variable domain is DTGVSQNPRHKITKRGQNVTFRCDPISEHNRLYWYRQTLGQGPEFLTYFQNEAQLEKSRLLSDRFSAERPKGSFSTLEIQRTEQGDSAMYLCASSLDSGGPQHFGDGTRLSIL.